This T cell receptor (beta chain) was retrieved from a study of shared clonotypes between healthy human individuals. Nashville, Tennessee was home to all donors, each a Caucasian adult. Measured with immunoSEQ multiplex PCR; TCRdb has only the in-frame clones, and not every one. The sample holds nearly 750,000 clones, approximately 77% seen once. Findings and limits, study-wide: Clonotype sharing across donors was expected to vary with sequencing depth. The study found about 4.6% of naive CD4 clonotypes shared across several donors.

The trim removed 5 bases at V and 5 bases at J, leaving 8 bases unmatched. This CDR3 is 14 amino acids long. The V gene's germline CDR1 is SGHNT and CDR2 YENEEA. This clone was observed a few times. What it recognizes is unknown. The sequenced sample was memory CD4+ T cells sorted from blood. Noted subset: CD45RA-negative fraction. This clonotype originated in a woman aged 25 to 39 in good health. The chain links TRBV11-3 to TRBJ2-5; 7 nucleotides align to TRBD1. CDR3 sequence (DNA): TGTGCCAGCAGCCCGGGACAGCCCGGGGAGACCCAGTACTTC. It specifies CASSPGQPGETQYF.